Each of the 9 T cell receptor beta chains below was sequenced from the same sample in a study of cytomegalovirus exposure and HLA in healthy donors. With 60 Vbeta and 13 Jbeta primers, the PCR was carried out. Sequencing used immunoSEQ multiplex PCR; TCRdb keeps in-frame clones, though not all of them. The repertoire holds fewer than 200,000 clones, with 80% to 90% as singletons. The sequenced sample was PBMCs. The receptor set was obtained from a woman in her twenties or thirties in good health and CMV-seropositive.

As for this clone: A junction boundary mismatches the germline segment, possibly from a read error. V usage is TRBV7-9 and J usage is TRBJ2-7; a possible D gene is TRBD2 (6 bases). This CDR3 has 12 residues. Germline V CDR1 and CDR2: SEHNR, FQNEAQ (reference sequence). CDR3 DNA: TGTGCCAGCAGCTCGGAGGGGTACGGGCAGTACTTC. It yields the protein CASSSEGYGQYF.

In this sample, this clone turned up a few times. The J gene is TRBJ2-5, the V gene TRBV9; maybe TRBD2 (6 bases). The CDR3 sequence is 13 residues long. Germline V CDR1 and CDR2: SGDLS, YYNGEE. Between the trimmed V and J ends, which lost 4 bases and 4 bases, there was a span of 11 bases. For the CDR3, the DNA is TGTGCCAGCAGCCCGGGGGATCTAGAGACCCAGTACTTC. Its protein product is CASSPGDLETQYF.

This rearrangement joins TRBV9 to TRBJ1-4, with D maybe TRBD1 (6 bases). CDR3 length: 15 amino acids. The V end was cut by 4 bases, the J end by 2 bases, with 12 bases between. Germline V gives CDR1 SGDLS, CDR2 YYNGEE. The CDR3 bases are TGTGCCAGCAGCCTAAGGGACAACACTAATGAAAAACTGTTTTTT. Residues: CASSLRDNTNEKLFF.

CDR3 residues: CASSVDNSNYGYTF. As DNA, the CDR3 is TGTGCCAGCAGCGTAGATAACAGTAACTATGGCTACACCTTC. The chain uses TRBV9 and TRBJ1-2; the D is unclear. The ends were cut back, 0 bases at V and 1 base at J, with 7 bases in the middle. Germline loops: CDR1 SGDLS, CDR2 YYNGEE. This CDR3 comprises 14 residues.

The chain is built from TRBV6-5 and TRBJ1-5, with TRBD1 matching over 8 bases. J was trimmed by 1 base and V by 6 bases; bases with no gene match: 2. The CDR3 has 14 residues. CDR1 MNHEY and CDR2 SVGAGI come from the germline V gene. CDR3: CASRQGVSNQPQHF. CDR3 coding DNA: TGTGCCAGCAGACAGGGGGTGAGCAATCAGCCCCAGCATTTT.

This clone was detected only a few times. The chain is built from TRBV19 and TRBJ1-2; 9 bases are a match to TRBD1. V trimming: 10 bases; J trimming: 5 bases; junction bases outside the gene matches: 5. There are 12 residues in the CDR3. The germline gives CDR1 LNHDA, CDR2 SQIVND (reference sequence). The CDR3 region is CATTGQGYGYTF. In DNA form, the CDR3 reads TGTGCCACTACGGGACAGGGATATGGCTACACCTTC.

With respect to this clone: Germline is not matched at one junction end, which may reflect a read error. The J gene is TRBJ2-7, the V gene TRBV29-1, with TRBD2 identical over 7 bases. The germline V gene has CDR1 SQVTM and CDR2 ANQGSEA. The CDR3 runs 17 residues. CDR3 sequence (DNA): TGCAGCGTTGAAGTATATATAATGCGGGAGAAAGGCTACGGGCAGTACTTC. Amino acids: CSVEVYIMREKGYGQYF.

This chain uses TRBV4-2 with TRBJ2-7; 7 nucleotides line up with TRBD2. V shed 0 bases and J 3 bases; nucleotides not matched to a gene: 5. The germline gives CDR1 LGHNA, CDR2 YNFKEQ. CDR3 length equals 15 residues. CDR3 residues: CASSQDGTTFYEQYF. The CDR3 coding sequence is TGTGCCAGCAGCCAAGACGGGACTACATTCTACGAGCAGTACTTC.

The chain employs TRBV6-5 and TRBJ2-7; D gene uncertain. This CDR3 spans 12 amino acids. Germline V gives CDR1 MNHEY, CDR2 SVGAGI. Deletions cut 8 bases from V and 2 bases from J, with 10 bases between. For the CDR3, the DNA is TGTGCCAGCGGTTCGGGTGCCTACGAGCAGTACTTC. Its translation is CASGSGAYEQYF.